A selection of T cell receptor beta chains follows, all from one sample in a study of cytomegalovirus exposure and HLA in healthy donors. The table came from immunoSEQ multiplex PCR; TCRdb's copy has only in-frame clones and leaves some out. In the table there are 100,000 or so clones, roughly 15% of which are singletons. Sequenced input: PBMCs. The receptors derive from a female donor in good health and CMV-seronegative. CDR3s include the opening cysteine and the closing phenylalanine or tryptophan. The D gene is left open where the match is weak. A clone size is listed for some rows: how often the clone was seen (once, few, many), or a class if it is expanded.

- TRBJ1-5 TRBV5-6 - CASSFREGGSNQPQHF TGTGCCAGCAGCTTTCGGGAGGGGGGAAGCAATCAGCCCCAGCATTTT
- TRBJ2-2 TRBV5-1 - CASSTRTDGNTGELFF TGCGCCAGCAGCACCCGGACAGACGGTAACACCGGGGAGCTGTTTTTT
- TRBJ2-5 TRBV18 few CASSPISGIQETQYF TGTGCCAGCTCACCGATTAGCGGAATCCAAGAGACCCAGTACTTC
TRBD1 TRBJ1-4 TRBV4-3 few CASSEQGPGEKLFF TGCGCCAGCAGCGAACAGGGGCCGGGTGAAAAACTGTTTTTT
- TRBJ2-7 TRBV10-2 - CASSESGRDTYEQYF TGCGCCAGCAGTGAGTCGGGCAGGGACACCTACGAGCAGTACTTC
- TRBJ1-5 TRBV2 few CASRGGQNQPQHF TGTGCCAGCAGAGGAGGACAGAATCAGCCCCAGCATTTT
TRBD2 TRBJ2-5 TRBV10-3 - CAISGESGRAGETQYF TGTGCCATCAGTGGCGAAAGCGGGAGGGCCGGGGAGACCCAGTACTTC
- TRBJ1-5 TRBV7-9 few CASSLGAGDGEPQHF TGTGCCAGCAGCTTAGGGGCAGGGGACGGAGAGCCCCAGCATTTT
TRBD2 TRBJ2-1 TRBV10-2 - CASTRAGGDTSYNEQFF TGCGCCAGCACACGAGCGGGGGGCGATACTAGCTACAATGAGCAGTTCTTC
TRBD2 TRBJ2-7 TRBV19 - CASSIAGLAGYEQYF TGTGCCAGTAGTATCGCCGGACTAGCGGGCTACGAGCAGTACTTC
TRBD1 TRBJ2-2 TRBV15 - CATSRVVGDRGPSNTGELFF TGTGCCACCAGCAGAGTGGTCGGGGACAGGGGACCTTCGAACACCGGGGAGCTGTTTTTT
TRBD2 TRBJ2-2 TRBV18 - CASSPNSGRGTGELFF TGTGCCAGCTCACCGAATAGCGGGAGAGGAACCGGGGAGCTGTTTTTT
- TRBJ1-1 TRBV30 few CAGGHPNTEAFF TGTGCCGGGGGACACCCGAACACTGAAGCTTTCTTT
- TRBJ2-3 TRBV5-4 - CASSLEARSNGRDTQYF TGTGCCAGCAGCTTGGAGGCGCGGTCTAACGGTCGGGATACGCAGTATTTT
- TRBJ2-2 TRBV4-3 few CASSQGTGQTGELFF TGCGCCAGCAGCCAAGGTACAGGGCAAACCGGGGAGCTGTTTTTT
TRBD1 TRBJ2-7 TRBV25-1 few CASVGTGAYEQYF TGTGCCAGCGTCGGGACAGGGGCCTACGAGCAGTACTTC
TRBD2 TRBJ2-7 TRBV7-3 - CASSQSGSGEQYF TGTGCCAGCAGCCAAAGCGGGAGCGGGGAGCAGTACTTC
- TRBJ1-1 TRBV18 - CASSPSVSIDTEAFF TGTGCCAGCTCACCAAGCGTCTCGATCGACACTGAAGCTTTCTTT
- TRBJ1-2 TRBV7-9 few CASSLVGAVGYNGYTF TGTGCCAGCAGCTTAGTGGGAGCAGTGGGGTATAATGGCTACACCTTC
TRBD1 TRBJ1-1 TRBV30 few CAWSADRGFITEAFF TGTGCCTGGAGTGCCGACAGGGGATTTATCACTGAAGCTTTCTTT
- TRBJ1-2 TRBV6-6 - CAGARAETESYGYTF TGTGCCGGGGCCCGCGCCGAGACAGAGAGCTATGGCTACACCTTC
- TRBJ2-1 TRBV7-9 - CASSSDSPPYNEQFF TGTGCCAGCAGCTCAGACTCCCCGCCCTACAATGAGCAGTTCTTC
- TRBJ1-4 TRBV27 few CASSLTGSAANEKLFF TGTGCCAGCAGCCTTACAGGGAGCGCCGCTAATGAAAAACTGTTTTTT
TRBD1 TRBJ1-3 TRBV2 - CASRKQGSAGNTIYF TGTGCCAGCAGGAAACAGGGGAGCGCCGGAAACACCATATATTTT
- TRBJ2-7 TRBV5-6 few CASSLGAGNYEQYF TGTGCCAGCAGCTTGGGGGCAGGAAACTACGAGCAGTACTTC
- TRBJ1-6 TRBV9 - CASSVAGTNNSPLHF TGTGCCAGCAGCGTAGCAGGGACTAATAATTCACCCCTCCACTTT
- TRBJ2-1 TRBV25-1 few CASSERSGTSGDEQFF TGTGCCAGCAGTGAACGATCAGGGACTTCGGGGGATGAGCAGTTCTTC
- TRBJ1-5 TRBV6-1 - CASSEGRSSSQPQHF TGTGCCAGCAGTGAAGGGCGGTCGTCTTCACAGCCCCAGCATTTT
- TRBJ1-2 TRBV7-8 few CASSLGTPESNYGYTF TGTGCCAGCAGCTTAGGTACCCCGGAGAGTAACTATGGCTACACCTTC
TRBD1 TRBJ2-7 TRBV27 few CASSRDRGTHEQYF TGTGCCAGCAGCCGGGACAGAGGCACTCACGAGCAGTACTTC
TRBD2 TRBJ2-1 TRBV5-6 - CASSFATSGSSYNEQFF TGTGCCAGCAGCTTCGCCACTAGCGGCAGCTCCTACAATGAGCAGTTCTTC
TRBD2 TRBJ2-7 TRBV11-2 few CASSPLGTSGRRQYF TGTGCCAGCAGCCCGCTCGGGACTAGCGGGAGGAGGCAGTACTTC
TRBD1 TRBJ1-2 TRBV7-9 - CASSLATGTSWGYTF TGTGCCAGCAGCTTAGCGACAGGGACCTCTTGGGGCTACACCTTC
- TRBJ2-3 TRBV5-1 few CASRPGTPSTDTQYF TGCGCCAGCAGGCCCGGGACTCCTAGCACAGATACGCAGTATTTT
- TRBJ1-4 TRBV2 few CASSVSGEKLFF TGTGCCAGCAGTGTTTCGGGTGAAAAACTGTTTTTT
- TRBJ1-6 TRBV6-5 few CASSLSRGSISPLHF TGTGCCAGCAGTTTAAGTAGAGGCTCAATTTCACCCCTCCACTTT
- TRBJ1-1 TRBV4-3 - CASSPHGNTEAFF TGCGCCAGCAGCCCCCACGGGAACACTGAAGCTTTCTTT
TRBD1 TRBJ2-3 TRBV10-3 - CAIGRGQGITDTQYF TGTGCCATCGGACGGGGACAGGGAATCACAGATACGCAGTATTTT
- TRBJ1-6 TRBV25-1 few CASSADRSSYNSPLHF TGTGCCAGCAGCGCAGACAGGAGCTCCTATAATTCACCCCTCCACTTT
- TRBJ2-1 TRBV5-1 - CASSLGTSSYNEQFF TGCGCCAGCAGCTTGGGAACGAGCTCCTACAATGAGCAGTTCTTC
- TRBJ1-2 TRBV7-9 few CASSLGGHGYGYTF TGTGCCAGCAGCTTAGGGGGGCACGGCTATGGCTACACCTTC
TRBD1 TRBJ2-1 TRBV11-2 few CASRYTGGSANEQFF TGTGCCAGCAGATATACAGGGGGCTCAGCCAATGAGCAGTTCTTC
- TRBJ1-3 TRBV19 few CASRDTGILGNTIYF TGTGCCAGTAGAGACACAGGAATACTTGGAAACACCATATATTTT
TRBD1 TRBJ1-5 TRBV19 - CASTGTGPSNQPQHF TGTGCCAGTACCGGGACAGGGCCAAGCAATCAGCCCCAGCATTTT
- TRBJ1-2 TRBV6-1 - CASTQNGYTF TGTGCCAGCACCCAGAATGGCTACACCTTC
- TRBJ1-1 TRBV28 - CASSDTGWNAEAFF TGTGCCAGCAGCGATACAGGGTGGAACGCTGAAGCTTTCTTT
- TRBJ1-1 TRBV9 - CASSVSGGAKTEAFF TGTGCCAGCAGCGTAAGCGGGGGCGCGAAAACTGAAGCTTTCTTT
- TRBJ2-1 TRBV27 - CASSSDGYNEQFF TGTGCCAGCAGTTCTGACGGGTACAATGAGCAGTTCTTC